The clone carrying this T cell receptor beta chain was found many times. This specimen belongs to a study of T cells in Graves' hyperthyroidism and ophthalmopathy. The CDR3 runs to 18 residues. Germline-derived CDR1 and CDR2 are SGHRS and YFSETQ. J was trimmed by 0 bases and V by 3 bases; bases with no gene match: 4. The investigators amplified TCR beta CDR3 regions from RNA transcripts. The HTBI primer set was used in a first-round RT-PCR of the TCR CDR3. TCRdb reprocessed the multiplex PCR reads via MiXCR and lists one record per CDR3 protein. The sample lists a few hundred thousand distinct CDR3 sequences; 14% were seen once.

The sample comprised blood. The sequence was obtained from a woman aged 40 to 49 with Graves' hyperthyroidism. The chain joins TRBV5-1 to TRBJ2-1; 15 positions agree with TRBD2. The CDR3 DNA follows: TGCGCCAGCAGCTCCGGACTAGCGGGAGGGTTCTCCTACAATGAGCAGTTCTTC. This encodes CASSSGLAGGFSYNEQFF.